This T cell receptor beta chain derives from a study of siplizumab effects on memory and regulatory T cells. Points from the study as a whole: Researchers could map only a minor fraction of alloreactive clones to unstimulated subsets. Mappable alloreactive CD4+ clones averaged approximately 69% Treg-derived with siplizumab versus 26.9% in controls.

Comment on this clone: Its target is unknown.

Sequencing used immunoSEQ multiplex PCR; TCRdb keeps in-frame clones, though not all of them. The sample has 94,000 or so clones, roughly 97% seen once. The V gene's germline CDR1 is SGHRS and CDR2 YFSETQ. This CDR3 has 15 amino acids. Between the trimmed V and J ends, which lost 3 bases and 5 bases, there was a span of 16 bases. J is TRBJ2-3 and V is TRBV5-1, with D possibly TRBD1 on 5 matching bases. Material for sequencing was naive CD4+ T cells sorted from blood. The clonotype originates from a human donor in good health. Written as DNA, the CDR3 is TGCGCCAGCAGCTGGGGCATAGTAGTTTTAGATACGCAGTATTTT. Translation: CASSWGIVVLDTQYF. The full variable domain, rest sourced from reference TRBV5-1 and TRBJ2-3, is KAGVTQTPRYLIKTRGQQVTLSCSPISGHRSVSWYQQTPGQGLQFLFEYFSETQRNKGNFPGRFSGRQFSNSRSEMNVSTLELGDSALYLCASSWGIVVLDTQYFGPGTRLTVL.